The sequence of this TCR beta chain was determined in a study of regulatory T cells in long-lasting Graves disease. Assembly of TCR beta libraries relied on iRepertoire HTBI primers together with Arm-PCR of CDR3 regions. TCRdb recomputed calls from the multiplex PCR reads with MiXCR, one row per CDR3 protein. This sample carries about half a million distinct CDR3 sequences, less than 25% of them seen once, and the ten largest clones take around 13%. Time point indicated: persistent/refractory GD, antithyroid drugs over 5 years with positive TRAb. RNA isolated from PBMCs was used to make the TCR library. The sample holds a few counts of this clonotype. Its ends do not fully match the called genes, so a read error is possible. The CDR3 runs to 14 residues.

The chain couples TRBV12-3 or TRBV12-4 to TRBJ1-6; perhaps TRBD1 as D (6 bases). The sequenced sample was peripheral blood mononuclear cells (PBMCs), obtained when the disease was refractory, from a patient treated with antithyroid drugs. The TCR sequence derives from a female donor with Graves disease. CDR3 loop: CVSSLSTGNSPLHF. The CDR3, as DNA: TGTGTCAGCAGTTTATCCACAGGGAATTCACCCCTCCACTTT.